One sample yielded the 22 T cell receptor beta chains listed below, sequenced in a study of OX40 agonist ivuxolimab in advanced cancers. Method: immunoSEQ multiplex PCR; TCRdb's copy keeps in-frame clones and lacks some. The repertoire holds roughly 76,000 clones, around four fifths seen once, with less than 6.5% in the top ten. The sequences come from CD4+ or CD8+ T cells sorted from blood, collected in a trial of the OX40 agonist ivuxolimab. These receptors came from an adult with an advanced solid tumor such as melanoma, head and neck, liver or kidney cancer.

V usage is TRBV30 and J usage is TRBJ1-6, with D tentatively TRBD1 (5 bases). V lost 4 bases, J lost 7 bases, and 20 bases lay in between. From germline, CDR1 is GTSNPN and CDR2 SVGIG (reference sequence). This CDR3 region has 16 residues. The CDR3 sequence is CAWKGIWEGFNSPLHF. In nucleotides, the CDR3 is TGTGCCTGGAAGGGTATTTGGGAGGGGTTCAATTCACCCCTCCACTTT.

The chain has TRBV6-1 and TRBJ1-4; the D is unclear. Trimming took 1 base from V and 6 from J, leaving 18 bases between them. From germline, CDR1 is MNHNS and CDR2 SASEGT. The CDR3 sequence is 17 residues long. The chain's CDR3 is CASSEDGRRVTYEKLFF. Written as DNA, the CDR3 is TGTGCCAGCAGTGAAGACGGGAGGAGGGTAACATATGAAAAACTGTTTTTT.

The J gene is TRBJ2-1, the V gene TRBV5-1; TRBD1 matches at 8 bases. The CDR3 loop spans 14 amino acids. Unmatched junction bases numbered 8, after V lost 3 bases and J lost 9 bases. Per the germline V gene, CDR1 is SGHRS and CDR2 is YFSETQ. CDR3 residues: CASSWGQEVSEQFF. The CDR3 bases are TGCGCCAGCAGCTGGGGACAGGAAGTCAGTGAGCAGTTCTTC.

The V call is TRBV6-6, the J call TRBJ2-1, with D unresolved. CDR1 and CDR2 from the germline V gene are MNHNY and SVGAGI (reference sequence). V was cut by 2 bases and J by 5 bases, with 10 bases left in between. The CDR3 contains 14 residues. Here the CDR3 reads CASSYPDKNNEQFF. The CDR3 nucleotides are TGTGCCAGCAGTTACCCTGACAAGAACAATGAGCAGTTCTTC.

A note on this clone: The same CDR3 arises from other DNA sequences in this sample as well. The V call is TRBV2, the J call TRBJ1-5; D gene uncertain. The CDR3 covers 15 residues. Looked up from germline, CDR1 is SNHLY and CDR2 is FYNNEI. V lost 6 bases and J lost 0, with 12 bases in between. The chain's CDR3 is CASSRGKNSNQPQHF. CDR3 sequence (DNA): TGTGCCAGCAGCCGCGGGAAAAATAGCAATCAGCCCCAGCATTTT.

The V gene is TRBV2, the J gene TRBJ2-7, with TRBD2 identical over 8 bases. Germline lookup yields CDR1 SNHLY and CDR2 FYNNEI. Germline trimming cut 2 bases from V and 0 bases from J; bases unmatched to any gene: 9. There are 17 residues in the CDR3. DNA for the CDR3: TGTGCCAGCAGTGAATGGGGTAGCGGGGTTGCCTCCTACGAGCAGTACTTC. It specifies CASSEWGSGVASYEQYF.

V is TRBV5-1 and J is TRBJ2-3; no reliable D call. The CDR3 consists of 15 residues. The germline V gene has CDR1 SGHRS and CDR2 YFSETQ. V lost 3 bases and J 0 bases, leaving 11 bases between the germline ends. The DNA for the CDR3 is TGCGCCAGCAGCTCAGAGGCCGGAAGCACAGATACGCAGTATTTT. Its protein product is CASSSEAGSTDTQYF.

The chain links TRBV18 to TRBJ1-3; 9 nucleotides align to TRBD1. This CDR3 comprises 15 residues. Germline assignment: CDR1 KGHSH and CDR2 LQKENI. J lost 3 bases, V lost 3 bases, and 3 bases had no gene match. The CDR3 nucleotides read TGTGCCAGCTCACCGGGACAGGGTGATGGAAACACCATATATTTT. Its translation: CASSPGQGDGNTIYF.

The chain couples TRBV29-1 to TRBJ2-5; D gene unclear. CDR3 size: 13 residues. Germline V lookup: CDR1 SQVTM, CDR2 ANQGSEA. V was shortened by 1 base and J by 1 base, with 7 bases between the two germline ends. For the CDR3, the DNA is TGCAGCGTTGAAGGGACGGCCCAAGAGACCCAGTACTTC. As protein: CSVEGTAQETQYF.

CDR3 residues: CASKLLDGWQETQYF. The CDR3 nucleotides are TGTGCCAGCAAATTGCTAGATGGGTGGCAAGAGACCCAGTACTTC. This chain links TRBV25-1 with TRBJ2-5; D call uncertain. V shed 7 bases and J shed 2 bases, with 17 bases lying between them. Germline-derived CDR1 and CDR2 are MGHDK and SYGVNS. CDR3 length equals 15 residues.

The V gene is TRBV6-5, the J gene TRBJ1-2, with TRBD1 identical over 7 bases. The CDR3 contains 14 residues. Germline V gives CDR1 MNHEY, CDR2 SVGAGI. V was clipped by 5 bases and J by 8 bases; unmatched bases: 11. The CDR3 protein is CASSSQQGIGGYTF. The CDR3 DNA reads TGTGCCAGCAGTAGCCAACAGGGGATTGGAGGCTACACCTTC.

The chain combines TRBV6-1 with TRBJ1-6; D gene ambiguous. Looked up from germline, CDR1 is MNHNS and CDR2 is SASEGT. Trimming removed 2 bases at V and 14 bases at J, with 13 bases between. The CDR3 is made up of 13 amino acids. Written as DNA, the CDR3 is TGTGCCAGCAGTGAATCTGAGGGTTTGGCCCTCCACTTT. It specifies CASSESEGLALHF.

J is TRBJ1-1 and V is TRBV6-5, with D uncertain. The V and J ends lost 6 bases and 0 bases respectively, with 8 bases between them. In germline, CDR1 is MNHEY, CDR2 SVGAGI. This CDR3 contains 13 residues. CDR3 in amino acids: CASSRTVNTEAFF. CDR3 in DNA: TGTGCCAGCAGCCGGACCGTGAACACTGAAGCTTTCTTT.

This clone was seen only once. The CDR3: CASSSLSGRSREQYF. The CDR3 nucleotides read TGTGCCAGCAGCTCACTTAGCGGGAGAAGCCGCGAGCAGTACTTC. The chain recombines TRBV7-2 with TRBJ2-7; 9 bases are a match to TRBD2. The trim removed 4 bases at V and 6 bases at J, leaving 10 bases unmatched. This CDR3 has 15 residues. Germline CDR1 is SGHTA and CDR2 is FQGNSA.

The chain recombines TRBV6-6 with TRBJ2-7; 7 bases match TRBD1. Germline assignment: CDR1 MNHNY and CDR2 SVGAGI (reference sequence). J was trimmed by 7 bases and V by 0 bases; bases with no gene match: 6. The CDR3 is made up of 14 amino acids. CDR3 region: CASSYSGTDGEQYF. The DNA of the CDR3 is TGTGCCAGCAGTTACTCTGGGACAGACGGAGAGCAGTACTTC.

On this clone: Other nucleotide sequences from this sample produce the same CDR3. The CDR3: CASSGTSGGWSSYNEQFF. The CDR3 DNA reads as TGTGCCAGCAGTGGGACTAGCGGGGGATGGAGCTCCTACAATGAGCAGTTCTTC. The V and J genes are TRBV28 and TRBJ2-1; 14 bases line up with TRBD2. This CDR3 is 18 amino acids long. Germline CDR1 is MDHEN and CDR2 is SYDVKM. V was pared by 5 bases and J by 0 bases, with 6 bases of the junction left unmatched.

In nucleotides, the CDR3 is TGCAGCGCGCTCAGGACTAGCGGGGTCGACACAGATACGCAGTATTTT. It specifies CSALRTSGVDTDTQYF. The chain employs TRBV29-1 and TRBJ2-3, with 12 bases aligning to TRBD2. Germline CDR1 reads SQVTM; CDR2 reads ANQGSEA. V was pared by 7 bases and J by 2 bases, with 10 bases of the junction left unmatched. The CDR3 spans 16 residues.

The V call is TRBV19, the J call TRBJ2-3; weak D call: TRBD2 (5 bases). The V gene's germline CDR1 is LNHDA and CDR2 SQIVND (reference sequence). Trimming cost V 3 bases and J 6 bases, with 7 bases left between them. The CDR3 extends over 12 amino acids. CDR3 in amino acids: CASSIGEDTQYF. As DNA, the CDR3 is TGTGCCAGTAGTATCGGGGAGGATACGCAGTATTTT.

The V call is TRBV6-5, the J call TRBJ1-1; D not certain. Germline V gives CDR1 MNHEY, CDR2 SVGAGI. Deletions cut 6 bases from V and 7 bases from J, with 21 bases between. The CDR3 runs to 15 residues. The CDR3 loop reads CASRVEDRGMIEAFF. CDR3 nucleotide sequence: TGTGCCAGCAGGGTCGAGGACCGCGGGATGATTGAAGCTTTCTTT.

CDR3 in amino acids: CASSLIFGDLNYGYTF. CDR3 DNA sequence: TGTGCCAGCAGTTTAATATTTGGGGACCTCAACTATGGCTACACCTTC. This chain links TRBV28 with TRBJ1-2; tentatively, D is TRBD1 (5 bases). CDR1 MDHEN and CDR2 SYDVKM come from the germline V gene. The CDR3 runs to 16 residues. Trimming took off 2 bases at V and 2 bases at J, with 15 bases between the two ends.

This chain uses TRBV14 with TRBJ2-1; 12 positions match TRBD2. The CDR3 is 16 residues long. The V gene end was trimmed by 4 bases and the J gene end by 11 bases; junction bases not matched to a gene: 12. Germline CDR1 SGHDN, CDR2 FVKESK. The CDR3 DNA sequence: TGTGCCAGCAGCCCGCGTACCCCGACTAGCGGGGGAAAGCAGTTCTTC. Translated: CASSPRTPTSGGKQFF.

The chain has TRBV14 and TRBJ2-7; no firm D call. The germline V gene encodes CDR1 SGHDN and CDR2 FVKESK. The CDR3 spans 12 residues. Trimming removed 3 bases from V and 0 bases from J, with 3 bases in between. The CDR3 DNA reads TGTGCCAGCAGCCACTCCTCCTACGAGCAGTACTTC. Translated, it gives CASSHSSYEQYF.